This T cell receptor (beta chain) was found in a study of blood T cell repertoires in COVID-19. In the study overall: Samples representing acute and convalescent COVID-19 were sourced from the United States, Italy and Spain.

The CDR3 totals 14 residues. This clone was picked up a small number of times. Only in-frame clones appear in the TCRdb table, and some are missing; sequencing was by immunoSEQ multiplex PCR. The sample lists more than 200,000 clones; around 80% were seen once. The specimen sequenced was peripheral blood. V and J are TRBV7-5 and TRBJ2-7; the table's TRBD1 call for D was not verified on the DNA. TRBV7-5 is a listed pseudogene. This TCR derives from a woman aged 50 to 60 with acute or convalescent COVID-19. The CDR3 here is CARSLSGDRDEQYF. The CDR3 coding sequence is TGTGCCAGAAGCTTATCCGGGGACAGGGATGAGCAGTACTTC.